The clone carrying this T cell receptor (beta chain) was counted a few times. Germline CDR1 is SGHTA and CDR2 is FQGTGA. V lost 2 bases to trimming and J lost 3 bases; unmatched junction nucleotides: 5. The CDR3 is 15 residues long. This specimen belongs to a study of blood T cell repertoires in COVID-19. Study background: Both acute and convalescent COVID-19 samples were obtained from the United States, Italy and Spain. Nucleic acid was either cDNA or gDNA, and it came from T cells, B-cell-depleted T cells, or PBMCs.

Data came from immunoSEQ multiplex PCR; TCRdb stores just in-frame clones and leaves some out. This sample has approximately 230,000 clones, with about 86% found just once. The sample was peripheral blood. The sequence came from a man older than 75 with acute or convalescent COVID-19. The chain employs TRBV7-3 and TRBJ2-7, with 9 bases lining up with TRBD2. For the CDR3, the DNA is TGTGCCAGCAGCTTAGGGCTAGCGGGGAGCTACGAGCAGTACTTC. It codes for CASSLGLAGSYEQYF.